The following is a T cell receptor (beta chain) sequence with its context. This record belongs to a study of technical replicates of blood from a few donors. The repertoire was sequenced with immunoSEQ multiplex PCR; TCRdb's copy has only in-frame clones and lacks some. The table has fewer than 90,000 clones, 85% to 95% seen once. The CDR3 contains 12 residues. Germline V lookup: CDR1 LGHNT, CDR2 FRNRAP. V lost 1 base to trimming and J lost 9 bases, with 7 bases between them. The sample was T cells isolated from PBMCs. The rearrangement links TRBV12-5 to TRBJ2-1; D not certain. The receptor was derived from a human donor in good health. CDR3 DNA sequence: TGTGCTAGTGGTTTGGAGTCTAGTGAGCAGTTCTTC. It translates to CASGLESSEQFF.